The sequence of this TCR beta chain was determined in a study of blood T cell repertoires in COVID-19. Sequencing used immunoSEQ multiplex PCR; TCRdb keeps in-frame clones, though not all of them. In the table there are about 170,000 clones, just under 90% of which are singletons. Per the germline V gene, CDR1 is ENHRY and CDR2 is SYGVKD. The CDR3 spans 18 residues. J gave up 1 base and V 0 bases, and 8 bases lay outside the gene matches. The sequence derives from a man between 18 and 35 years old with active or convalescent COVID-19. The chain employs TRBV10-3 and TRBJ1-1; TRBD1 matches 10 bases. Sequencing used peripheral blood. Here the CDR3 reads CAISESDRGRVGNTEAFF. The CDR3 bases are TGTGCCATCAGTGAGTCAGACAGGGGGCGAGTGGGGAACACTGAAGCTTTCTTT.